These 11 T cell receptor beta chains originate from one sample sequenced in a study of blood T cell repertoires in COVID-19. This table comes from immunoSEQ multiplex PCR, and its TCRdb copy is limited to in-frame clones, with some not included. The sample has under 140,000 clones; approximately 82% are singletons. Sequences were obtained from peripheral blood. These TCRs come from an elderly woman with acute or convalescent COVID-19.

The rearrangement joins TRBV4-1 to TRBJ2-4; 13 bases match TRBD2. Looked up from germline, CDR1 is MGHRA and CDR2 is YSYEKL. This CDR3 is 18 amino acids long. Trimming took 6 bases from V and 0 from J; bases not matched to a gene: 8. This CDR3 is CASRGLAGPHLAKNIQYF. The CDR3 nucleotides are TGCGCCAGCAGGGGACTAGCGGGACCACACCTAGCCAAAAACATTCAGTACTTC.

The chain has TRBV29-1 and TRBJ2-7; the D gene is possibly TRBD2 (6 bases). Trimming took 6 bases from V and 1 from J, leaving 19 bases between them. CDR1 and CDR2 from the germline V gene are SQVTM and ANQGSEA. The CDR3 covers 15 residues. Here the CDR3 reads CSVDTGTGLSYEQYF. In nucleotides, the CDR3 is TGCAGCGTCGATACCGGGACGGGACTTTCCTACGAGCAGTACTTC.

The chain employs TRBV5-1 and TRBJ2-6; 8 bases are shared with TRBD1. In germline, CDR1 is SGHRS, CDR2 YFSETQ. Losses at the gene ends were 5 bases for V and 4 bases for J; bases not matched to a gene: 14. CDR3 length: 18 residues. CDR3 in amino acids: CASRPPGQDISGANVLTF. The DNA for the CDR3 is TGCGCCAGCAGGCCACCGGGACAGGATATATCAGGGGCCAACGTCCTGACTTTC.

In this sample, this clone turned up once. The chain combines TRBV5-1 with TRBJ2-1; 9 positions match TRBD2. Germline lookup yields CDR1 SGHRS and CDR2 YFSETQ. CDR3 length: 15 amino acids. With V trimmed by 0 bases and J by 6 bases, 4 bases remained unmatched. The CDR3 nucleotides read TGCGCCAGCAGCTTGGAGATAGCGGGGGTCAATGAGCAGTTCTTC. Its translation: CASSLEIAGVNEQFF.

V usage is TRBV5-4 and J usage is TRBJ2-1, with TRBD2 matching over 8 bases. The CDR3 is made up of 16 amino acids. Trimming cost V 4 bases and J 8 bases; bases outside gene matches: 14. In germline, CDR1 is SGHNT, CDR2 YYREEE (reference sequence). CDR3 DNA: TGTGCCAGCAGCCCGCCGGGTGCAGCGGGAGACCATGAGCAGTTCTTC. This encodes CASSPPGAAGDHEQFF.

This clone was seen once. The chain is built from TRBV6-5 and TRBJ1-4, with TRBD1 matching over 7 bases. Losses at the gene ends were 6 bases for V and 4 bases for J; bases not matched to a gene: 5. This CDR3 is built from 14 residues. Germline V lookup: CDR1 MNHEY, CDR2 SVGAGI. The CDR3 bases are TGTGCCAGCAGACAATACAGGGGTAATGAAAAACTGTTTTTT. Protein sequence: CASRQYRGNEKLFF.

A note on this clone: One end of the junction is discordant with germline, which a read error may explain. The chain recombines TRBV5-6 with TRBJ2-5; TRBD2 agrees at 13 bases. The CDR3 contains 17 residues. The germline V gene has CDR1 SGHDT and CDR2 YYEEEE. The DNA of the CDR3 is TGTGCCTGCAGCTTGGAAGGACTAGCGGGAGTCCAAGAGACCCAGTACTTC. This translates into CACSLEGLAGVQETQYF.

This chain links TRBV6-1 with TRBJ1-2; possibly TRBD1 for D (5 bases). Germline V gene lookup returns CDR1 MNHNS and CDR2 SASEGT. There are 15 residues in the CDR3. V gave up 1 base and J gave up 5 bases, with 14 bases separating them. The CDR3 is CASSEGGREGYGYTF. CDR3 DNA sequence: TGTGCCAGCAGTGAAGGCGGCAGGGAGGGATATGGCTACACCTTC.

The chain uses TRBV11-2 and TRBJ1-5; D may be TRBD1 (6 bases). This CDR3 contains 13 residues. Germline CDR1 is SGHAT and CDR2 is FQNNGV. Trimming pared 0 bases from V and 6 bases from J, leaving 6 bases between. The CDR3 DNA sequence: TGTGCCAGCAGCTTAGACAGGGGTCAGCCCCAGCATTTT. Encoded protein: CASSLDRGQPQHF.

V usage is TRBV6-6 and J usage is TRBJ2-7; D is undetermined. The CDR3 totals 12 residues. Trimming shortened V by 6 bases and J by 0 bases, and 6 bases separated the two germline ends. Germline V gives CDR1 MNHNY, CDR2 SVGAGI (reference sequence). CDR3 in amino acids: CASSRSSYEQYF. In DNA, the CDR3 is TGTGCCAGCAGCCGTAGCTCCTACGAGCAGTACTTC.

The chain has TRBV3-1 (or the pseudogene TRBV3-2) and TRBJ2-2, with 7 nucleotides matching TRBD2. This CDR3 contains 17 residues. Germline V gene lookup returns CDR1 LGHDT and CDR2 YNNKEL (reference sequence). After removal of 4 bases from V and 4 bases from J, the junction contained 12 bases not matched to a gene. The CDR3 nucleotides read TGTGCCAGCAGCCTCTCCGGGGCGGGAGTTACCACCGGGGAGCTGTTTTTT. It encodes CASSLSGAGVTTGELFF.